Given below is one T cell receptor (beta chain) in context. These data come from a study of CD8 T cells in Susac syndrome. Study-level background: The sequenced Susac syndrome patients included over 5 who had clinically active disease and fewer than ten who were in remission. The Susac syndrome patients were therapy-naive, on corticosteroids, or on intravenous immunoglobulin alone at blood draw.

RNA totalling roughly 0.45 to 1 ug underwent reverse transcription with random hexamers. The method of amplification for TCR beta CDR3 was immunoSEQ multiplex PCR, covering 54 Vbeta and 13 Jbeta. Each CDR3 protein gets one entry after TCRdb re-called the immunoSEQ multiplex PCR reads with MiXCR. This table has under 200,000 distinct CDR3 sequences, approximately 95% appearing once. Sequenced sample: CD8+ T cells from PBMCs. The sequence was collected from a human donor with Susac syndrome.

The CDR3 loop reads CSALPQGGSKNNEQFF. CDR3 bases: TGCAGTGCCCTTCCCCAAGGTGGGAGTAAAAACAATGAGCAGTTCTTC. The chain is built from TRBV20-1 and TRBJ2-1, with D perhaps matching TRBD2 (5 bases). The germline V gene has CDR1 DFQATT and CDR2 SNEGSKA (reference sequence). V lost 6 bases, J lost 5 bases, and 23 bases lay in between. The CDR3 is made up of 16 amino acids.